This T cell receptor beta chain originates from a study of shared clonotypes between healthy human individuals. Method: immunoSEQ multiplex PCR; TCRdb's copy keeps in-frame clones and lacks some. The sample yields roughly 2.5 million clones, approximately 94% seen once. Per the germline V gene, CDR1 is SGDLS and CDR2 is YYNGEE. V lost 2 bases to trimming and J lost 0 bases, with 8 bases between them. The CDR3 is 14 amino acids. This clone was seen a few times. The antigen is not known. Other nucleotide sequences from this sample produce the same CDR3. General study points: Against clonotypes common to all four donors, non-shared ones had lower generation probabilities.

The receptor's source is a young man in good health. Sequenced: naive CD4+ T cells sorted from blood. Subset denoted: CD45RA+ positively selected. V usage is TRBV9 and J usage is TRBJ1-1; D not certain. The CDR3 nucleotides are TGTGCCAGCAGCGTCGGATCTTTGAACACTGAAGCTTTCTTT. It translates to CASSVGSLNTEAFF.